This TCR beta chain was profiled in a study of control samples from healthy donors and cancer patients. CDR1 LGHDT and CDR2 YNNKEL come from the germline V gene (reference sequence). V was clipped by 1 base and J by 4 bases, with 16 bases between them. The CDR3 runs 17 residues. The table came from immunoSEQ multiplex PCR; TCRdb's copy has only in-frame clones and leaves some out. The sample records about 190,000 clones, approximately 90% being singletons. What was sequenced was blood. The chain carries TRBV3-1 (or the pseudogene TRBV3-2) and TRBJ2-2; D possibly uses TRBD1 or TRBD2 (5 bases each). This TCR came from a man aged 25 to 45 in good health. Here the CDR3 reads CASSQVSGPYFTGELFF. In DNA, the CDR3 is TGTGCCAGCAGCCAAGTTTCGGGGCCTTACTTCACCGGGGAGCTGTTTTTT.